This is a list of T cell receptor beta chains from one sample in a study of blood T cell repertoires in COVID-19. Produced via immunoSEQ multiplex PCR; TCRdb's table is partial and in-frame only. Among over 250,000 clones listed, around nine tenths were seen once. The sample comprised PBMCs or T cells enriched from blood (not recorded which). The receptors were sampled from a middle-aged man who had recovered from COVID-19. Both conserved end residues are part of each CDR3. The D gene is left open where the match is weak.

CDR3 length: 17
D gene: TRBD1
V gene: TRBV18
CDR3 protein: CASSPMMGQGVNQPQHF

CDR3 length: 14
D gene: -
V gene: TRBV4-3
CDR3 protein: CASSQEEGANEQFF

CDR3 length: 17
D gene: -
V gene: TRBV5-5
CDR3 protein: CASSSTVGTTNTGELFF

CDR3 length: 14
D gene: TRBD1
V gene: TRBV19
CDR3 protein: CASDRDRETYEQYF

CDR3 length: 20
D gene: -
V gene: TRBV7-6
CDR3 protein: CASSLIWAGQILSGANVLTF

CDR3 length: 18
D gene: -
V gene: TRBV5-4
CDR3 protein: CASSLARGRADENTEAFF

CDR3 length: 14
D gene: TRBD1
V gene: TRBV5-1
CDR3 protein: CASSSGDSPYEQYF

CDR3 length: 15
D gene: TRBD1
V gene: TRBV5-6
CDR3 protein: CASTRRDRHTGELFF

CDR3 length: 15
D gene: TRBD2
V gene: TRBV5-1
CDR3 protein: CASSLGTSGRGELFF

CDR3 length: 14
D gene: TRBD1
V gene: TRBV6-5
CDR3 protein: CASSHRDRNQPQHF

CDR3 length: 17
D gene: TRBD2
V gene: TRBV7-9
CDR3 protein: CASSLGTSGGTTGELFF

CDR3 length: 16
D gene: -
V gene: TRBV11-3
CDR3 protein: CASSFRGSPSTGELFF

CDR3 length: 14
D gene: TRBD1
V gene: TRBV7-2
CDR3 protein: CASSPGQRNTEAFF

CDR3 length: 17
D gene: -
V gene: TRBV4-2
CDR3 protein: CASTQEGAGSSYNEQFF

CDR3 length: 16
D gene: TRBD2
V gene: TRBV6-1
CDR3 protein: CASSVLAGGPQETQYF

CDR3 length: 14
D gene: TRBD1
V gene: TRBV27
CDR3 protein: CASSPGTGSTGYTF

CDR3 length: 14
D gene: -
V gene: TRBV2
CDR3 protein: CASSVVSISYEQYF

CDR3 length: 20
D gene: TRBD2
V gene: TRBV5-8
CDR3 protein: CASSLPGLAGGLISVYEQYF

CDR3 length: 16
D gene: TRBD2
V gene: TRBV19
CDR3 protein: CASSETSGRDDNEQFF

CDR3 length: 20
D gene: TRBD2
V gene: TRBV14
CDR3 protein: CASSGYKREGPLVFQETQYF

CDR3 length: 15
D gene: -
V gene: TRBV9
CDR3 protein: CASSVDPNRASGYTF

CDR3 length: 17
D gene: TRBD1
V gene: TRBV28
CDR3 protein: CAAHTGGAGSYNSPLHF

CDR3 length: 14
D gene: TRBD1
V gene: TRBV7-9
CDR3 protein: CASSSSDRYNEQFF

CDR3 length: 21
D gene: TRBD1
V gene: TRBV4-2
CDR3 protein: CASSQGGLRDRGQWKAEKLFF

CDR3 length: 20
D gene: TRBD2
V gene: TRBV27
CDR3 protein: CASSPDRGTGLAGGQETQYF

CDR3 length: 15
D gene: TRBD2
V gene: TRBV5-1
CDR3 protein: CASSLVGAGAYEQYF

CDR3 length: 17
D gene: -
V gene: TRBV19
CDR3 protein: CASSILTGDKKTDTQYF

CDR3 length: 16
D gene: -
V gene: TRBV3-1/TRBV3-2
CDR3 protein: CASSQVLSTENYGYTF

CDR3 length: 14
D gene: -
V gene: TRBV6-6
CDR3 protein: CASSYDQSNQPQHF

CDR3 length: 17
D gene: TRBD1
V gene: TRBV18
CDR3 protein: CASSPPGTAIPTGELFF

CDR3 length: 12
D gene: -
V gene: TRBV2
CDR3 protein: CASSDQGYEQYF

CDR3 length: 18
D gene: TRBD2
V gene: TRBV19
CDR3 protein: CASSIGLAGEVTYNEQFF

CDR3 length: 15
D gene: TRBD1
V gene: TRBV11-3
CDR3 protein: CASSFMTGGKGEAFF

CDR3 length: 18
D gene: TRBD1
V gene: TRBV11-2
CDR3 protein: CASSLFPGQNSYNSPLHF

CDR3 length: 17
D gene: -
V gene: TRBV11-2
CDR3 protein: CASSLDMGRREAYGYTF

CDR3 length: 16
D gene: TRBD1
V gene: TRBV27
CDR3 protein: CASSLLPTGGITEAFF

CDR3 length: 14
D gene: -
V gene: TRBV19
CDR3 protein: CASSIFQGYDEQYF

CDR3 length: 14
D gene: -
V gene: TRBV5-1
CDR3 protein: CASSLARAEAEAFF

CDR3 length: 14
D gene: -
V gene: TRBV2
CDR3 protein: CASSRDRNTDTQYF

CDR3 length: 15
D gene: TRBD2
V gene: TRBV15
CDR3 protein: CATRLAGGLTDTQYF

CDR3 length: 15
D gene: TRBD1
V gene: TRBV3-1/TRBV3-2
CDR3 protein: CASSQAGTENYGYTF

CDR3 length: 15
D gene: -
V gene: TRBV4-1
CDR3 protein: CASSLYSRSSYEQYF

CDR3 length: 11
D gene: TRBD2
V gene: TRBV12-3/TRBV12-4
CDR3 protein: CASRRESEQFF

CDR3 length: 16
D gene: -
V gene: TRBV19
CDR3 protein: CASSAAGVRSLDIQYF

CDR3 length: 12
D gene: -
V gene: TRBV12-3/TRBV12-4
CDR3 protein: CASSHSHSPLHF

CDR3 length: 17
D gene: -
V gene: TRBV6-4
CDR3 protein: CASSDGAGPSTNYGYTF

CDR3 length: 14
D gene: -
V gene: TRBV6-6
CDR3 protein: CASRETGYNQPQHF

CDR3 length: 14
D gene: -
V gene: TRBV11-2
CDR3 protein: CASSLQGMGNTIYF

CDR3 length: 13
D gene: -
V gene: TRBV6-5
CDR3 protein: CASSYSPTLAQYF

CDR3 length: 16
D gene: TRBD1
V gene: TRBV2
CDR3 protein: CASSDRQGAGNSPLHF

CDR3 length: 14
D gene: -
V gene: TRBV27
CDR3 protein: CASSLSAGLDGYTF

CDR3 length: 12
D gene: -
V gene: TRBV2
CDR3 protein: CASSERRGIQYF

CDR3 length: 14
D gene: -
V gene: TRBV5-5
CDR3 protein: CASSSQGSNQPQHF

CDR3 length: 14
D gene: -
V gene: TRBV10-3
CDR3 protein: CAIKGVGSYNEQFF

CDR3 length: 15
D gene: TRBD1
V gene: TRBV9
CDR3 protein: CASSPRTGNTGELFF

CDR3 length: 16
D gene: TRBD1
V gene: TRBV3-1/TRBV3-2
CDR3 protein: CASSQDWGQGHYGYTF

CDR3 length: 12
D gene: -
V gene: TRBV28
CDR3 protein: CASTHSGLEAFF

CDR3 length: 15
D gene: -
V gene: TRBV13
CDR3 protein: CASSSYRDQGTEAFF